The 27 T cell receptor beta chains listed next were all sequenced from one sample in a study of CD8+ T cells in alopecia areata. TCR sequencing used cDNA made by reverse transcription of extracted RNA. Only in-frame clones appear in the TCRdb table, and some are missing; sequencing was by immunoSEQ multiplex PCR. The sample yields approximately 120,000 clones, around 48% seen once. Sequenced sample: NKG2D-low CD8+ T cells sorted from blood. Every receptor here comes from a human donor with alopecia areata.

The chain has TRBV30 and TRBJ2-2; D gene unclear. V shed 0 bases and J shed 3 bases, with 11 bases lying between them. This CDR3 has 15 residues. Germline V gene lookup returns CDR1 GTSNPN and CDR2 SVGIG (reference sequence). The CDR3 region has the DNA TGTGCCTGGAGTGTGGAAGGGAAGGACACCGGGGAGCTGTTTTTT. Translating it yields CAWSVEGKDTGELFF.

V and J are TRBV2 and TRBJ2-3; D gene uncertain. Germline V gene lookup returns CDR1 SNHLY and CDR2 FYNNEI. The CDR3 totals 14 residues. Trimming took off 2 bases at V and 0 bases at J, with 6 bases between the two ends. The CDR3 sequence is CASSEPSSTDTQYF. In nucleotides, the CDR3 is TGTGCCAGCAGTGAACCGTCTAGCACAGATACGCAGTATTTT.

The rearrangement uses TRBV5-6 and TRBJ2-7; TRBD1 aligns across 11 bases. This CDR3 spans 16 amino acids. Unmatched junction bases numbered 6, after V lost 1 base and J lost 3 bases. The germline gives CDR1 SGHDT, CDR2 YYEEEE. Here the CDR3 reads CASSLFTGTGGYEQYF. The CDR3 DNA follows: TGTGCCAGCAGCTTGTTCACCGGGACAGGGGGCTACGAGCAGTACTTC. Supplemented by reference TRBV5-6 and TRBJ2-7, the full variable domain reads DAGVTQSPTHLIKTRGQQVTLRCSPKSGHDTVSWYQQALGQGPQFIFQYYEEEERQRGNFPDRFSGHQFPNYSSELNVNALLLGDSALYLCASSLFTGTGGYEQYFGPGTRLTVT.

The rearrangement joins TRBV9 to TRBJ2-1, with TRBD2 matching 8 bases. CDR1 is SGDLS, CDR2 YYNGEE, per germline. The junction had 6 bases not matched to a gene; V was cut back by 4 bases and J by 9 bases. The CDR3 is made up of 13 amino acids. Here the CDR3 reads CASSPGLGLEQFF. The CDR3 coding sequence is TGTGCCAGCAGCCCGGGACTAGGACTTGAGCAGTTCTTC.

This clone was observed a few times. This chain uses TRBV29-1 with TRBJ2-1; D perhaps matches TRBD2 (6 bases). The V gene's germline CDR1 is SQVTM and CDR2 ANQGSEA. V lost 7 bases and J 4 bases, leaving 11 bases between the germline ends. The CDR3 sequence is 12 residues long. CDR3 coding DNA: TGCAGCGCGGGGGAAGGTTACAATGAGCAGTTCTTC. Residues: CSAGEGYNEQFF.

CDR3 DNA sequence: TGCAGCGTTGCAGGGGCGAATTACAATGAGCAGTTCTTC. Its protein product is CSVAGANYNEQFF. V is TRBV29-1 and J is TRBJ2-1; D perhaps matches TRBD1 (6 bases). V was trimmed by 4 bases and J by 4 bases, leaving 11 bases between them. CDR1 SQVTM and CDR2 ANQGSEA come from the germline V gene. This CDR3 spans 13 amino acids.

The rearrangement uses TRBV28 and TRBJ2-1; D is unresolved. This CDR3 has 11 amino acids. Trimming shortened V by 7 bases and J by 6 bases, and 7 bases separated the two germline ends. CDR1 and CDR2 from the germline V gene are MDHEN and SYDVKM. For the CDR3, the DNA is TGTGCCAGCATGTTTGGCAATGAGCAGTTCTTC. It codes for CASMFGNEQFF.

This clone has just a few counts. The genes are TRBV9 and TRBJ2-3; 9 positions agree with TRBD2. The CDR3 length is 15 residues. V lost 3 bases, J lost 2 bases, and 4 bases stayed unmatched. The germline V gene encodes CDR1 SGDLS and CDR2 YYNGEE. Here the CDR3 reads CASSATSGYTDTQYF. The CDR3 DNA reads TGTGCCAGCAGCGCGACTAGCGGCTACACAGATACGCAGTATTTT.

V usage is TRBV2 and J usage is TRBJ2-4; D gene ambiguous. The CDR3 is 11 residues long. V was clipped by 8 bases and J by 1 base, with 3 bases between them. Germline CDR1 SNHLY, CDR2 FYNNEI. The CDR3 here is CASQAKNIQYF. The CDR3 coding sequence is TGTGCCAGCCAGGCCAAAAACATTCAGTACTTC. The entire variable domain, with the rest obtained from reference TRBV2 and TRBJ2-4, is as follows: EPEVTQTPSHQVTQMGQEVILRCVPISNHLYFYWYRQILGQKVEFLVSFYNNEISEKSEIFDDQFSVERPDGSNFTLKIRSTKLEDSAMYFCASQAKNIQYFGAGTRLSVL.

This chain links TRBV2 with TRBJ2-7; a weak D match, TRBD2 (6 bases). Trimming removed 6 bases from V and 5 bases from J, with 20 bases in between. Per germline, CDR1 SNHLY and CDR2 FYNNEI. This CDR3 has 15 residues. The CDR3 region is CASSTPRGGGDEQYF. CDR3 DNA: TGTGCCAGCAGCACGCCTAGGGGAGGAGGAGACGAGCAGTACTTC.

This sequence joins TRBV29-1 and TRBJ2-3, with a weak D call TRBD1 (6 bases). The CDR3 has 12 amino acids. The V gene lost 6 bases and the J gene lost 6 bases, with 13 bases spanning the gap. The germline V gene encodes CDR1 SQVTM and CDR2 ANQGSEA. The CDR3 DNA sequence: TGCAGCGTGGAAAGAGGACAGGATACGCAGTATTTT. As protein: CSVERGQDTQYF.

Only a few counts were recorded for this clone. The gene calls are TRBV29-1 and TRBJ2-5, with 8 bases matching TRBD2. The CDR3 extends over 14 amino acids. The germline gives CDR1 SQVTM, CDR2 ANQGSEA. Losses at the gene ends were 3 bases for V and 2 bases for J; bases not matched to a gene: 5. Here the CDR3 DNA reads TGCAGCGTTGAGGTAGCGGGGCTACAAGAGACCCAGTACTTC. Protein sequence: CSVEVAGLQETQYF.

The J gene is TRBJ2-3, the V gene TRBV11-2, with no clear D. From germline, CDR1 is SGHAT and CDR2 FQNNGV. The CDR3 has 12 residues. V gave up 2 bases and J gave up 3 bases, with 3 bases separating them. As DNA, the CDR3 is TGTGCCAGCAGCTTAATGACAGATACGCAGTATTTT. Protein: CASSLMTDTQYF. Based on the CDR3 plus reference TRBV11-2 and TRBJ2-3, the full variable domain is EAGVAQSPRYKIIEKRQSVAFWCNPISGHATLYWYQQILGQGPKLLIQFQNNGVVDDSQLPKDRFSAERLKGVDSTLKIQPAKLEDSAVYLCASSLMTDTQYFGPGTRLTVL.

The CDR3: CASSAANGRPFYGYTF. The CDR3 DNA reads TGTGCCAGCAGCGCTGCTAATGGCAGGCCGTTTTATGGCTACACCTTC. The chain couples TRBV7-8 to TRBJ1-2, with D hard to call. The CDR3 is 16 amino acids. V was trimmed by 5 bases and J by 5 bases, leaving 21 bases between them. Germline V gene data show CDR1 as SGHVS and CDR2 as FQNEAQ.

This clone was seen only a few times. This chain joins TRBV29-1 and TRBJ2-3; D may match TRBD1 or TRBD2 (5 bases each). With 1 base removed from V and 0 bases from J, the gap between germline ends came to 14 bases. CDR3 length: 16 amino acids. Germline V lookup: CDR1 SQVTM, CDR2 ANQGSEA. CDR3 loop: CSVEARDVISTDTQYF. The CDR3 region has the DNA TGCAGCGTTGAAGCTAGGGACGTAATTAGCACAGATACGCAGTATTTT.

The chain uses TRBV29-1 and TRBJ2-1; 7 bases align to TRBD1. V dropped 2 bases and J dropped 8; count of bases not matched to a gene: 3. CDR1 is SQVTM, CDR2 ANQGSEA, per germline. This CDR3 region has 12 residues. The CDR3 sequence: CSVERGRYEQFF. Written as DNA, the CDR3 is TGCAGCGTTGAAAGGGGGCGGTATGAGCAGTTCTTC.

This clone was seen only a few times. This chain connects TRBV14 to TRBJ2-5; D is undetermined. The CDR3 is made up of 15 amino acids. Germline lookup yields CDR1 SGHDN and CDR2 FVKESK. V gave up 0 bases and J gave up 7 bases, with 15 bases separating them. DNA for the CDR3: TGTGCCAGCAGCCAAGAGTGGACCTCCCAACGGACCCAGTACTTC. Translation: CASSQEWTSQRTQYF.

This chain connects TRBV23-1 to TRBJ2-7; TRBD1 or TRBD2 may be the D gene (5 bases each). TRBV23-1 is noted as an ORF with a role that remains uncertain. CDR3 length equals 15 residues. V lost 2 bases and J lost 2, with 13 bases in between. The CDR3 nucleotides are TGCGCCAGCAGTCAAAACGAGGGGATCCCCTACGAGCAGTACTTC. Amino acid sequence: CASSQNEGIPYEQYF.

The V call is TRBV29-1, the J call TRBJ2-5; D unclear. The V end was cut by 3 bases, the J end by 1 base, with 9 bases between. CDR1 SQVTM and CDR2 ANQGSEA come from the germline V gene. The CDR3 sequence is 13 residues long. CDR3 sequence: CSVDTELQETQYF. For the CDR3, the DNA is TGCAGCGTTGATACAGAGCTCCAAGAGACCCAGTACTTC.

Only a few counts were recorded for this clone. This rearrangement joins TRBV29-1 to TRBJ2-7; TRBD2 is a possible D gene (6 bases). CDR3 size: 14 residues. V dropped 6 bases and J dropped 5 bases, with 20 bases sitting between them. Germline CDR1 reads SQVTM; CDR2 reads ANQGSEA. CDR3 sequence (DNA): TGCAGCGTCACCCCGCCCGGGGCGGGACACGAGCAGTACTTC. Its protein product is CSVTPPGAGHEQYF.

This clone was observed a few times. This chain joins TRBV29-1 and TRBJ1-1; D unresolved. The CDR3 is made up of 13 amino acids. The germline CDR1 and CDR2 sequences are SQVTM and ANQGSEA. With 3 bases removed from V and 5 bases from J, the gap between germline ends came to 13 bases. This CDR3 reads CSVDAGDGTEAFF. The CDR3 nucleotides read TGCAGCGTTGACGCCGGGGATGGGACTGAAGCTTTCTTT.

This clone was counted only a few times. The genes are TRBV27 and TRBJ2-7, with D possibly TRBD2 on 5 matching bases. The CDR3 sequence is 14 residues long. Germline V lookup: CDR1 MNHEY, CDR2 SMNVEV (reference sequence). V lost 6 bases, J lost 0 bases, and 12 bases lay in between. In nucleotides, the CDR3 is TGTGCCAGCAGCTCACGCGGGTTCTCCTACGAGCAGTACTTC. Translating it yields CASSSRGFSYEQYF.

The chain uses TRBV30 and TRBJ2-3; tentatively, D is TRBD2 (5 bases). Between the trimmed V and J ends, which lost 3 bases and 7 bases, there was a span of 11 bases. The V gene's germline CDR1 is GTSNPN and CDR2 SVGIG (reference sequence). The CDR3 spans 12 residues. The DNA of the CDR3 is TGTGCCTGGAGCGGGGTCGGGAATACGCAGTATTTT. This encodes CAWSGVGNTQYF.

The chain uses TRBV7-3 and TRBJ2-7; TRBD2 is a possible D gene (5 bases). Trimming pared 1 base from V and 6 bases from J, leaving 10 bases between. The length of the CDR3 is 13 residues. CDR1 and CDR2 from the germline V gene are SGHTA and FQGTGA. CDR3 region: CASSLNPGVEQYF. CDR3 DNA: TGTGCCAGCAGCTTAAACCCCGGGGTCGAGCAGTACTTC.

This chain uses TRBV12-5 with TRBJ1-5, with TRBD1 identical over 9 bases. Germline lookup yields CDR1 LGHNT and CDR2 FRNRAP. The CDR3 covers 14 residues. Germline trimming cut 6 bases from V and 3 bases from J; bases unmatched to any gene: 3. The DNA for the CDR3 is TGTGCTAGTGGACAACAGGGGGCCAATCAGCCCCAGCATTTT. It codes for CASGQQGANQPQHF.

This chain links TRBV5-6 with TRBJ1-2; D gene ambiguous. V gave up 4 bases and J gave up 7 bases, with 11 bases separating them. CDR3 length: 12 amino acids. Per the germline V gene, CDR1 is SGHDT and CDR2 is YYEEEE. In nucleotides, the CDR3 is TGTGCCAGCAGCCCCCAATCGGTTGGCTACACCTTC. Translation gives CASSPQSVGYTF.

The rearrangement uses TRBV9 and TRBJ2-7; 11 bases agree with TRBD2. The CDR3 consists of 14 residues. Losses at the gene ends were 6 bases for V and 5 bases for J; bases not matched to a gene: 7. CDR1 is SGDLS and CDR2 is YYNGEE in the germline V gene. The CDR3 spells CASNSGRALNEQYF. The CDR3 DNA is TGTGCCAGCAATAGCGGGAGGGCCCTCAACGAGCAGTACTTC. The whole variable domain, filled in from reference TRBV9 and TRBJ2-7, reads DSGVTQTPKHLITATGQRVTLRCSPRSGDLSVYWYQQSLDQGLQFLIQYYNGEERAKGNILERFSAQQFPDLHSELNLSSLELGDSALYFCASNSGRALNEQYFGPGTRLTVT.